This T cell receptor beta chain was recorded in a study of identical twins. General observations from the study: Sequences that were out-of-frame, alpha and twin-shared displayed an excess of low generation probability. Twin sharing of out-of-frame TCR alpha was underestimated by models in monozygotic pairs.

The CDR3 totals 16 residues. Healthy Caucasian individuals made up all the donors. As regards this clonotype: The target antigen is unknown.

Addition of a universal primer site occurred through template switching, and cDNA carried unique molecular identifiers. TCRdb re-called the 5' RACE reads through MiXCR, storing one row per CDR3 protein. The table records 1.5 million to 2 million distinct CDR3 sequences, around 29% of them present only once. The TCR was taken from a newborn girl in good health. The sample was cord blood. The rearrangement joins TRBV21-1 to TRBJ1-5. TRBV21-1 is termed a pseudogene. The CDR3 loop reads CASSPARGMKLEPQHF. CDR3 DNA: TGTGCCAGCAGCCCCGCTCGGGGGATGAAGTTGGAGCCCCAGCATTTT.